This T cell receptor (beta chain) was sequenced during a study of cytomegalovirus exposure and HLA in healthy donors. Study-level results: Per published accounts, TCR beta sequences correctly predicted the HLA-A and HLA-B alleles of most subjects. The study found most TCR sequences rare, yet found some public TCRs in many donors.

Primers: 60 Vbeta forward and 13 Jbeta reverse. Only in-frame clones appear in the TCRdb table, and some are missing; sequencing was by immunoSEQ multiplex PCR. The data hold approximately 30,000 clones, with 35% to 50% observed a single time. Germline V gene sequence: CDR1 LNHDA, CDR2 SQIVND (reference sequence). Trimming stripped 3 bases from V and 1 base from J, with 6 bases between. This CDR3 has 14 amino acids. This clone showed up just a few times. Its matching antigen is unknown. The sequenced sample consisted of PBMCs. The sequence was collected from a woman aged 45-60 years in good health and CMV-seronegative. This chain joins TRBV19 and TRBJ2-2; the D gene is possibly TRBD1 (6 bases). CDR3 loop: CASSMDRNTGELFF. CDR3 nucleotides: TGTGCCAGTAGTATGGACAGGAACACCGGGGAGCTGTTTTTT. Combining the CDR3 with reference TRBV19 and TRBJ2-2 gives the whole variable domain DGGITQSPKYLFRKEGQNVTLSCEQNLNHDAMYWYRQDPGQGLRLIYYSQIVNDFQKGDIAEGYSVSREKKESFPLTVTSAQKNPTAFYLCASSMDRNTGELFFGEGSRLTVL.